This T cell receptor (beta chain) was sequenced for a study of neurological immune-mediated disorders. General study findings and limits: TCR-beta repertoires seemed private in all groups, with no expanded CDR3 amino acid sequences shared.

The CDR3 covers 16 residues. The ends were cut back, 5 bases at V and 0 bases at J, with 13 bases in the middle. The V gene's germline CDR1 is SGHTA and CDR2 FQGNSA. TCRdb re-derived calls from the 5' RACE reads in MiXCR, one entry per CDR3 protein. The table records about 70,000 distinct CDR3 sequences, 2.5% to 4% of them present only once. This clonotype has at least ten counts. Its antigen is not identified. Sequencing was done on a sample of PBMCs. This TCR came from a woman aged 45-65 years with multiple sclerosis. This sequence joins TRBV7-2 and TRBJ2-2; D may be TRBD2 (6 bases). The CDR3 DNA reads TGTGCCAGCAGCCTGCGGGGAGCCCCGAACACCGGGGAGCTGTTTTTT. Protein product: CASSLRGAPNTGELFF. The complete variable domain, with remaining parts taken from reference TRBV7-2 and TRBJ2-2, reads GAGVSQSPSNKVTEKGKDVELRCDPISGHTALYWYRQSLGQGLEFLIYFQGNSAPDKSGLPSDRFSAERTGGSVSTLTIQRTQQEDSAVYLCASSLRGAPNTGELFFGEGSRLTVL.